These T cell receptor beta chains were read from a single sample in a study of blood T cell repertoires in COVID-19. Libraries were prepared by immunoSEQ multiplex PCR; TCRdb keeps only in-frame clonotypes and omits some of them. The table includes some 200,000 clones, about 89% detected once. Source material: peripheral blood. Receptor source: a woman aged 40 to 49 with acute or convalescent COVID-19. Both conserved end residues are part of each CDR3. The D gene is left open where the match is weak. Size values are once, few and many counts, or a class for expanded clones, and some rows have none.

CDR3 protein: CASSTRGGDISPLHF
CDR3 DNA: TGTGCCAGCAGTACGCGGGGGGGGGACATTTCACCCCTCCACTTT
V gene: TRBV2
D gene: -
clone size: -
J gene: TRBJ1-6

CDR3 protein: CASSTGQGENQPQHF
CDR3 DNA: TGCGCCAGCAGCACCGGACAGGGTGAAAATCAGCCCCAGCATTTT
V gene: TRBV5-1
D gene: TRBD1
clone size: -
J gene: TRBJ1-5

CDR3 protein: CASSIVTGYEGYTF
CDR3 DNA: TGTGCCAGTAGTATAGTGACAGGGTATGAAGGCTACACCTTC
V gene: TRBV19
D gene: TRBD1
clone size: -
J gene: TRBJ1-2

CDR3 protein: CASSQAGVQETQYF
CDR3 DNA: TGTGCCAGCAGCCAAGCTGGAGTCCAAGAGACCCAGTACTTC
V gene: TRBV3-1/TRBV3-2
D gene: -
clone size: -
J gene: TRBJ2-5

CDR3 protein: CASSPQGAGGTEAFF
CDR3 DNA: TGCGCCAGCAGTCCACAGGGGGCAGGGGGGACTGAAGCTTTCTTT
V gene: TRBV4-1
D gene: TRBD1
clone size: -
J gene: TRBJ1-1

CDR3 protein: CASSPSPTGWRTGELFF
CDR3 DNA: TGTGCCAGCAGTCCATCCCCGACAGGGTGGCGGACCGGGGAGCTGTTTTTT
V gene: TRBV27
D gene: TRBD1
clone size: -
J gene: TRBJ2-2

CDR3 protein: CASSLEGGGNEQFF
CDR3 DNA: TGTGCCAGCAGCTTGGAGGGAGGAGGCAATGAGCAGTTCTTC
V gene: TRBV5-4
D gene: -
clone size: -
J gene: TRBJ2-1

CDR3 protein: CASSFKGYLNTEAFF
CDR3 DNA: TGTGCCAGCAGCTTTAAGGGGTACTTGAACACTGAAGCTTTCTTT
V gene: TRBV13
D gene: -
clone size: -
J gene: TRBJ1-1

CDR3 protein: CASSSGTVATNEKLFF
CDR3 DNA: TGCGCCAGCAGCTCCGGGACAGTTGCAACTAATGAAAAACTGTTTTTT
V gene: TRBV5-1
D gene: TRBD1
clone size: -
J gene: TRBJ1-4

CDR3 protein: CASSVGDSYNEQFF
CDR3 DNA: TGTGCCAGCAGCGTAGGGGACAGCTACAATGAGCAGTTCTTC
V gene: TRBV9
D gene: TRBD1
clone size: -
J gene: TRBJ2-1

CDR3 protein: CASSQDGGLGTEAFF
CDR3 DNA: TGTGCCAGCAGCCAAGACGGAGGGTTGGGCACTGAAGCTTTCTTT
V gene: TRBV4-2
D gene: -
clone size: -
J gene: TRBJ1-1

CDR3 protein: CASSAAGQGNSPLHF
CDR3 DNA: TGCGCCAGCAGTGCGGCGGGACAGGGCAATTCACCCCTCCACTTT
V gene: TRBV10-1
D gene: TRBD1
clone size: -
J gene: TRBJ1-6

CDR3 protein: CASSSYRADGYTF
CDR3 DNA: TGTGCCAGTAGTTCTTACAGGGCGGATGGCTACACCTTC
V gene: TRBV19
D gene: -
clone size: -
J gene: TRBJ1-2

CDR3 protein: CASSSGGDREVF
CDR3 DNA: TGTGCCAGTAGTTCGGGGGGGGACAGGGAGGTTTTT
V gene: TRBV19
D gene: -
clone size: -
J gene: TRBJ2-3

CDR3 protein: CASSGRGRDQPQHF
CDR3 DNA: TGTGCCAGTAGTGGAAGGGGGAGGGATCAGCCCCAGCATTTT
V gene: TRBV19
D gene: -
clone size: -
J gene: TRBJ1-5

CDR3 protein: CASSLSGWSEKLFF
CDR3 DNA: TGCGCCAGCAGCTTGTCGGGTTGGAGTGAAAAACTGTTTTTT
V gene: TRBV5-1
D gene: -
clone size: -
J gene: TRBJ1-4

CDR3 protein: CASSRGLISGNTIYF
CDR3 DNA: TGTGCCAGCAGCCGCGGACTGATCTCTGGAAACACCATATATTTT
V gene: TRBV7-2
D gene: -
clone size: -
J gene: TRBJ1-3

CDR3 protein: CASSLTGGHEKLFF
CDR3 DNA: TGTGCCAGCAGCCTGACAGGGGGCCATGAAAAACTGTTTTTT
V gene: TRBV25-1
D gene: TRBD1
clone size: -
J gene: TRBJ1-4

CDR3 protein: CASKTTGVVDSPLHF
CDR3 DNA: TGTGCCAGTAAAACTACAGGGGTCGTCGATTCACCCCTCCACTTT
V gene: TRBV27
D gene: TRBD1
clone size: -
J gene: TRBJ1-6

CDR3 protein: CASSRTGNEQFF
CDR3 DNA: TGCGCCAGCAGCCGGACGGGGAATGAGCAGTTCTTC
V gene: TRBV5-1
D gene: -
clone size: once
J gene: TRBJ2-1

CDR3 protein: CASSVGRVGYTF
CDR3 DNA: TGTGCCAGCAGCGTAGGCAGGGTTGGCTACACCTTC
V gene: TRBV9
D gene: -
clone size: -
J gene: TRBJ1-2

CDR3 protein: CATSGTKDTQYF
CDR3 DNA: TGTGCCACCAGTGGGACTAAAGATACGCAGTATTTT
V gene: TRBV24-1
D gene: -
clone size: -
J gene: TRBJ2-3

CDR3 protein: CASSFQLGGPKNVRNTEAFF
CDR3 DNA: TGTGCCAGCAGCTTCCAACTGGGAGGTCCGAAAAATGTCCGGAACACTGAAGCTTTCTTT
V gene: TRBV13
D gene: -
clone size: few
J gene: TRBJ1-1

CDR3 protein: CASSLDRYYGYTF
CDR3 DNA: TGTGCCAGCAGCCTCGACAGGTACTATGGCTACACCTTC
V gene: TRBV27
D gene: -
clone size: -
J gene: TRBJ1-2

CDR3 protein: CASSLQLAGGTNEQFF
CDR3 DNA: TGCGCCAGCAGCTTACAACTAGCGGGGGGCACAAATGAGCAGTTCTTC
V gene: TRBV5-1
D gene: TRBD2
clone size: -
J gene: TRBJ2-1

CDR3 protein: CASSDSGTAGEQFF
CDR3 DNA: TGTGCCAGCAGTGACTCCGGGACAGCGGGTGAGCAGTTCTTC
V gene: TRBV6-4
D gene: -
clone size: -
J gene: TRBJ2-1

CDR3 protein: CASSEQDGGNTIYF
CDR3 DNA: TGTGCCAGCAGTGAACAGGATGGAGGAAACACCATATATTTT
V gene: TRBV6-1
D gene: -
clone size: -
J gene: TRBJ1-3

CDR3 protein: CASSLEQNTEAFF
CDR3 DNA: TGTGCCAGCAGCTTGGAACAGAACACTGAAGCTTTCTTT
V gene: TRBV5-6
D gene: -
clone size: -
J gene: TRBJ1-1

CDR3 protein: CASRLTGGYAGNTIYF
CDR3 DNA: TGCGCCAGCAGACTGACAGGGGGGTATGCTGGAAACACCATATATTTT
V gene: TRBV10-2
D gene: TRBD1
clone size: once
J gene: TRBJ1-3

CDR3 protein: CASNPTGIGNQPQHF
CDR3 DNA: TGTGCCAGCAACCCAACAGGGATTGGCAATCAGCCCCAGCATTTT
V gene: TRBV2
D gene: -
clone size: -
J gene: TRBJ1-5

CDR3 protein: CASSSSGTGGRNIQYF
CDR3 DNA: TGTGCCAGTAGTAGCTCCGGGACAGGGGGTAGGAACATTCAGTACTTC
V gene: TRBV19
D gene: TRBD1
clone size: once
J gene: TRBJ2-4

CDR3 protein: CASSLGLRYGYTF
CDR3 DNA: TGTGCCAGCAGCTTAGGGCTGAGGTATGGCTACACCTTC
V gene: TRBV11-2
D gene: -
clone size: -
J gene: TRBJ1-2

CDR3 protein: CASSADRVGEQFF
CDR3 DNA: TGTGCCAGCAGCGCGGACAGGGTGGGTGAGCAGTTCTTC
V gene: TRBV7-9
D gene: TRBD1
clone size: -
J gene: TRBJ2-1

CDR3 protein: CASSLDRTGSRDTEAFF
CDR3 DNA: TGCGCCAGCAGCCTGGATCGGACAGGGTCGAGGGACACTGAAGCTTTCTTT
V gene: TRBV5-1
D gene: TRBD1
clone size: -
J gene: TRBJ1-1

CDR3 protein: CASSTTLTALNTEAFF
CDR3 DNA: TGTGCCAGTAGTACGACCTTGACAGCCTTGAACACTGAAGCTTTCTTT
V gene: TRBV19
D gene: -
clone size: few
J gene: TRBJ1-1

CDR3 protein: CASSLVPSGGGGYTF
CDR3 DNA: TGTGCCAGCAGCTTAGTGCCCAGTGGGGGAGGTGGCTACACCTTC
V gene: TRBV7-2
D gene: -
clone size: -
J gene: TRBJ1-2

CDR3 protein: CASSPTRSSYNSPLHF
CDR3 DNA: TGTGCCAGCAGCCCCACAAGGAGCTCCTATAATTCACCCCTCCACTTT
V gene: TRBV3-1/TRBV3-2
D gene: -
clone size: few
J gene: TRBJ1-6

CDR3 protein: CASNGRTGYNNSPLHF
CDR3 DNA: TGTGCCAGCAACGGCAGGACAGGGTATAATAATTCACCCCTCCACTTT
V gene: TRBV2
D gene: TRBD1
clone size: -
J gene: TRBJ1-6

CDR3 protein: CATSDLGRDQPQHF
CDR3 DNA: TGTGCCACCAGTGATTTAGGGAGAGATCAGCCCCAGCATTTT
V gene: TRBV24-1
D gene: -
clone size: -
J gene: TRBJ1-5

CDR3 protein: CASSPQDRHYGYTF
CDR3 DNA: TGTGCCAGCAGCCCCCAGGACAGACACTATGGCTACACCTTC
V gene: TRBV9
D gene: -
clone size: -
J gene: TRBJ1-2

CDR3 protein: CASSEGGANTGELFF
CDR3 DNA: TGTGCCAGCAGTGAAGGGGGCGCGAACACCGGGGAGCTGTTTTTT
V gene: TRBV2
D gene: -
clone size: few
J gene: TRBJ2-2

CDR3 protein: CASSYSARWETQYF
CDR3 DNA: TGTGCCAGCAGTTACTCAGCGAGGTGGGAGACCCAGTACTTC
V gene: TRBV6-5
D gene: -
clone size: -
J gene: TRBJ2-5

CDR3 protein: CAISVGGGNYGYTF
CDR3 DNA: TGTGCCATCAGTGTGGGGGGGGGTAACTATGGCTACACCTTC
V gene: TRBV10-3
D gene: -
clone size: -
J gene: TRBJ1-2

CDR3 protein: CASSPGTGSYNEQFF
CDR3 DNA: TGTGCCAGCAGCCCCGGGACAGGGTCCTACAATGAGCAGTTCTTC
V gene: TRBV28
D gene: TRBD1
clone size: -
J gene: TRBJ2-1

CDR3 protein: CASSQVAPFGRNTEAFF
CDR3 DNA: TGCGCCAGCAGCCAAGTAGCGCCCTTCGGTAGGAACACTGAAGCTTTCTTT
V gene: TRBV4-1
D gene: -
clone size: few
J gene: TRBJ1-1

CDR3 protein: CASSAAEPLHF
CDR3 DNA: TGTGCCAGCAGTGCCGCGGAACCCCTCCACTTT
V gene: TRBV12-3/TRBV12-4
D gene: -
clone size: -
J gene: TRBJ1-6

CDR3 protein: CASSEIGGWGGNQPQHF
CDR3 DNA: TGTGCCAGCAGTGAAATCGGCGGCTGGGGAGGCAATCAGCCCCAGCATTTT
V gene: TRBV2
D gene: -
clone size: -
J gene: TRBJ1-5

CDR3 protein: CATEGGGTEAFF
CDR3 DNA: TGTGCCACTGAGGGGGGGGGCACTGAAGCTTTCTTT
V gene: TRBV10-3
D gene: -
clone size: -
J gene: TRBJ1-1

CDR3 protein: CASSPPQPGGTTNTIYF
CDR3 DNA: TGTGCCAGCAGCCCACCCCAACCGGGGGGGACGACAAACACCATATATTTT
V gene: TRBV11-3
D gene: -
clone size: -
J gene: TRBJ1-3

CDR3 protein: CASSPRQGAFYQETQYF
CDR3 DNA: TGTGCCAGCTCACCACGACAGGGGGCGTTCTACCAAGAGACCCAGTACTTC
V gene: TRBV18
D gene: TRBD1
clone size: once
J gene: TRBJ2-5

CDR3 protein: CATRDNTDTQYF
CDR3 DNA: TGCGCCACCAGGGACAACACAGATACGCAGTATTTT
V gene: TRBV5-1
D gene: -
clone size: once
J gene: TRBJ2-3